These 27 T cell receptor beta chains share one sample of origin, sequenced in a study of shared clonotypes between healthy human individuals (dated by TCRdb to 2018 to 2020). Libraries were made using the immunoSEQ multiplex PCR assay. TCRdb took over this immuneACCESS table, retaining in-frame rearrangements with V and J assigned. Such tables are incomplete; in checked studies, under half of the missing clones stem from an unresolved V gene, and the remainder is unexplained. This sample has 490,000 or so clones in its table, and 75% to 85% of those were observed once. The top ten constitute 10% to 15% of the sample. Sequences were obtained from PBMCs. The receptors come from a woman aged 40 to 55 in good health. Some clones in this sample may be carry-over from other donors' samples.

The chain links TRBV14 to TRBJ2-5, with TRBD1 identical over 8 bases. The CDR3 covers 14 residues. Germline loops: CDR1 SGHDN, CDR2 FVKESK. Losses at the gene ends were 5 bases for V and 7 bases for J; bases not matched to a gene: 9. CDR3 nucleotides: TGTGCCAGCAGCTCCCGGGACAGGTGGTGGACCCAGTACTTC. This translates into CASSSRDRWWTQYF. Filled out from reference TRBV14 and TRBJ2-5, the complete variable domain reads EAGVTQFPSHSVIEKGQTVTLRCDPISGHDNLYWYRRVMGKEIKFLLHFVKESKQDESGMPNNRFLAERTGGTYSTLKVQPAELEDSGVYFCASSSRDRWWTQYFGPGTRLLVL.

V usage is TRBV5-1 and J usage is TRBJ2-3, with 9 bases lining up with TRBD2. This CDR3 region has 15 residues. Trimming removed 1 base from V and 2 bases from J; junction bases left unmatched: 2. Germline V gene lookup returns CDR1 SGHRS and CDR2 YFSETQ. The CDR3 is CASSLTSGPTDTQYF. In DNA, the CDR3 is TGCGCCAGCAGCTTGACTAGCGGGCCCACAGATACGCAGTATTTT.

The chain links TRBV6-4 to TRBJ1-1, with D possibly being TRBD1 (5 bases). V was pared by 4 bases and J by 4 bases, with 22 bases between. CDR1 is MRHNA and CDR2 is SNTAGT in the germline V gene. The CDR3 is 17 amino acids. CDR3: CASSGYTGRTSATEAFF. CDR3 DNA: TGTGCCAGCAGTGGATACACGGGGCGGACATCGGCCACTGAAGCTTTCTTT.

This clone has just one count. This chain connects TRBV11-2 to TRBJ2-3, with D possibly matching TRBD2 (6 bases). CDR3 length equals 17 residues. The V gene's germline CDR1 is SGHAT and CDR2 FQNNGV. V was shortened by 2 bases and J by 2 bases, with 17 bases between the two germline ends. The DNA for the CDR3 is TGTGCCAGCAGCTTAAAAGAGGTCGGGACTGACACAGATACGCAGTATTTT. Protein: CASSLKEVGTDTDTQYF. The full variable domain, in which reference TRBV11-2 and TRBJ2-3 provide the parts outside the CDR3, is EAGVAQSPRYKIIEKRQSVAFWCNPISGHATLYWYQQILGQGPKLLIQFQNNGVVDDSQLPKDRFSAERLKGVDSTLKIQPAKLEDSAVYLCASSLKEVGTDTDTQYFGPGTRLTVL.

This clone came up a few times. The conserved phenylalanine or tryptophan normally closing the CDR3 is absent here, so this likely arose from a read error. The V call is TRBV5-1, the J call TRBJ1-1, with D possibly TRBD1 on 6 matching bases. V dropped 4 bases and J dropped 1 base, with 11 bases sitting between them. The CDR3 length is 14 residues. Germline V gene data show CDR1 as SGHRS and CDR2 as YFSETQ. The CDR3 spells CASSRPTGNTEAFY. In nucleotides, the CDR3 is TGCGCCAGCAGCAGGCCGACAGGGAACACTGAAGCTTTCTAT.

The gene calls are TRBV19 and TRBJ1-2; TRBD1 aligns across 7 bases. The V gene end was trimmed by 3 bases and the J gene end by 7 bases; junction bases not matched to a gene: 11. Germline lookup yields CDR1 LNHDA and CDR2 SQIVND (reference sequence). There are 15 residues in the CDR3. In nucleotides, the CDR3 is TGTGCCAGTAGTATCGACCGAGACAGGGTGCTTGGCTACACCTTC. Amino acid sequence: CASSIDRDRVLGYTF.

This clone was found a few times. The chain combines TRBV29-1 with TRBJ2-7, with 7 bases identical to TRBD1. CDR3 size: 14 residues. V shed 4 bases, J shed 2 bases, and the junction held 8 bases outside the gene matches. CDR1 SQVTM and CDR2 ANQGSEA come from the germline V gene. CDR3 sequence reads: CSVAFRGTTYEQYF. The CDR3 DNA reads as TGCAGCGTTGCCTTCAGGGGGACGACCTACGAGCAGTACTTC.

On this clone itself: Germline and junction disagree at one end, which may indicate a read error. The chain joins TRBV5-4 to TRBJ2-1, with 11 bases matching TRBD2. From germline, CDR1 is SGHNT and CDR2 YYREEE (reference sequence). The CDR3 consists of 15 residues. The CDR3 DNA reads as TGTGCCAGCAGCCAACTAGCGGGAGATTACAGTGAGCAGTTCTTC. Protein product: CASSQLAGDYSEQFF.

For this clone: Other DNA sequences within the sample encode an identical CDR3. This chain links TRBV5-6 with TRBJ1-3; a possible D gene is TRBD1 (5 bases). Germline CDR1 and CDR2: SGHDT and YYEEEE. Trimming removed 0 bases from V and 2 bases from J, with 6 bases in between. CDR3 length: 14 residues. CDR3 region: CASSLVGAGNTIYF. CDR3 nucleotides: TGTGCCAGCAGCTTGGTAGGGGCTGGAAACACCATATATTTT.

The count of this clone is one. The rearrangement joins TRBV27 to TRBJ2-5; TRBD1 might be the D (5 bases). The J call may be faulty, since TRBJ2-7 better matches the DNA end. Germline loops: CDR1 MNHEY, CDR2 SMNVEV (reference sequence). The length of the CDR3 is 14 residues. The CDR3: CASSGTGGSYEQYF. The DNA for the CDR3 is TGTGCCAGCTCCGGCACAGGCGGATCCTACGAGCAGTACTTC.

There are a few counts of this clone. The chain combines TRBV2 with TRBJ1-5; D ambiguous. Germline assignment: CDR1 SNHLY and CDR2 FYNNEI. The CDR3 has 14 residues. V lost 4 bases and J 1 base, leaving 8 bases between the germline ends. The CDR3 bases are TGTGCCAGCAGTGTGGGCCTCAGCAATCAGCCCCAGCATTTT. Translating gives CASSVGLSNQPQHF.

This clone was detected ten times or more. Within the sample, other DNA sequences also encode this same CDR3. The V and J genes are TRBV6-1 and TRBJ1-3; D unresolved. Trimming removed 6 bases from V and 1 base from J, with 10 bases in between. CDR3 length equals 14 residues. The germline V gene encodes CDR1 MNHNS and CDR2 SASEGT. CDR3 bases: TGTGCCAGCAGGAAGGAGCCTTCTGGAAACACCATATATTTT. This translates into CASRKEPSGNTIYF.

This clone was detected a few times. The chain carries TRBV5-1 and TRBJ1-4, with a tentative D call TRBD1 (6 bases). The CDR3 length is 15 residues. V lost 3 bases, J lost 3 bases, and 12 bases lay in between. Germline loops: CDR1 SGHRS, CDR2 YFSETQ. The CDR3 coding sequence is TGCGCCAGCAGCTACGAACAGGGCCCTAATGAAAAACTGTTTTTT. Its translation: CASSYEQGPNEKLFF.

The chain combines TRBV2 with TRBJ2-7; 9 bases match TRBD1. Germline V lookup: CDR1 SNHLY, CDR2 FYNNEI. The junction had 9 bases not matched to a gene; V was cut back by 3 bases and J by 6 bases. The CDR3 has 15 residues. In nucleotides, the CDR3 is TGTGCCAGCAGTGAGGGTGACAGGGGGTTTGGCGAGCAGTACTTC. Amino acid sequence: CASSEGDRGFGEQYF.

This clone was seen only a few times. Other DNA sequences from this sample encode an identical CDR3 as well. This chain joins TRBV6-1 and TRBJ1-6; D is possibly TRBD1 (5 bases). V lost 2 bases to trimming and J lost 9 bases, with 17 bases between them. There are 16 residues in the CDR3. Germline values: CDR1 MNHNS, CDR2 SASEGT. The CDR3 coding sequence is TGTGCCAGCAGTGAAAGCCCGGGGGGTGCAAGTTCACCCCTCCACTTT. This translates into CASSESPGGASSPLHF.

This clone was observed a handful of times. The chain carries TRBV6-1 and TRBJ1-1; weak D call: TRBD1 (5 bases). Germline lookup yields CDR1 MNHNS and CDR2 SASEGT. The ends were cut back, 2 bases at V and 3 bases at J, with 7 bases in the middle. This CDR3 has 13 amino acids. The CDR3 nucleotides read TGTGCCAGCAGTGAAAGGGGAGACACTGAAGCTTTCTTT. Amino acid sequence: CASSERGDTEAFF.

The J gene is TRBJ1-1, the V gene TRBV10-3; D is unclear. CDR3 length: 12 amino acids. CDR1 ENHRY and CDR2 SYGVKD come from the germline V gene. V was shortened by 5 bases and J by 4 bases, with 8 bases between the two germline ends. CDR3 sequence: CAISKAGTEAFF. As DNA, the CDR3 is TGTGCCATCAGTAAGGCGGGCACTGAAGCTTTCTTT.

The V and J genes are TRBV7-8 and TRBJ2-7, with 7 bases lining up with TRBD1. The CDR3 spans 16 residues. Germline V gene sequence: CDR1 SGHVS, CDR2 FQNEAQ. After removal of 3 bases from V and 3 bases from J, the junction contained 11 bases not matched to a gene. The CDR3 spells CASSFAPWDRVYEQYF. The CDR3 DNA sequence: TGTGCCAGCAGCTTCGCGCCGTGGGACAGAGTCTACGAGCAGTACTTC.

This clone was recorded at least ten times. V gene TRBV6-5 combines with J gene TRBJ1-2, with 8 bases aligning to TRBD1. J lost 8 bases, V lost 0 bases, and 2 bases had no gene match. Germline V gene sequence: CDR1 MNHEY, CDR2 SVGAGI. The CDR3 is 13 residues long. The CDR3 spells CASSYSQGAGYTF. The CDR3 region has the DNA TGTGCCAGCAGTTACTCGCAGGGGGCGGGCTACACCTTC.

The chain employs TRBV5-1 and TRBJ2-5, with D perhaps matching TRBD1 or TRBD2 (5 bases each). The CDR3 is 16 amino acids. Germline V gives CDR1 SGHRS, CDR2 YFSETQ. V shed 0 bases and J shed 1 base, with 13 bases lying between them. CDR3 amino acids: CASSLGWGRAQETQYF. The DNA of the CDR3 is TGCGCCAGCAGCTTGGGGTGGGGACGCGCCCAAGAGACCCAGTACTTC.

The genes are TRBV11-2 and TRBJ2-3; 11 bases match TRBD2. Unmatched junction bases numbered 7, after V lost 5 bases and J lost 0 bases. CDR3 size: 17 residues. Per the germline V gene, CDR1 is SGHAT and CDR2 is FQNNGV. CDR3: CASSIVAGGRSTDTQYF. CDR3 DNA sequence: TGTGCCAGCAGCATCGTAGCGGGAGGGAGGAGCACAGATACGCAGTATTTT.

The chain combines TRBV19 with TRBJ2-7; D is unclear. Germline V gene lookup returns CDR1 LNHDA and CDR2 SQIVND (reference sequence). Trimming stripped 1 base from V and 1 base from J, with 2 bases between. The CDR3 has 12 amino acids. The CDR3, as DNA: TGTGCCAGTAGTATAGGTTCCTACGAGCAGTACTTC. It translates to CASSIGSYEQYF.

V is TRBV2 and J is TRBJ2-1, with 7 bases lining up with TRBD1. The J segment lost 9 bases and the V segment lost 6 bases, leaving 14 bases of the junction unmatched. The germline gives CDR1 SNHLY, CDR2 FYNNEI. The CDR3 totals 15 residues. CDR3 DNA: TGTGCCAGCAGGACAGGGCTAGCCGCCCTCACTGAGCAGTTCTTC. Translation gives CASRTGLAALTEQFF.

V is TRBV15 and J is TRBJ2-7; no clear D gene. Germline V gene sequence: CDR1 LNHNV, CDR2 YYDKDF (reference sequence). The CDR3 loop spans 15 amino acids. V lost 5 bases, J lost 0 bases, and 14 bases lay in between. CDR3 residues: CATSPVQVNSYEQYF. CDR3 DNA sequence: TGTGCCACCAGCCCAGTCCAGGTTAACTCCTACGAGCAGTACTTC. Full variable domain (remainder filled in from reference TRBV15 and TRBJ2-7): DAMVIQNPRYQVTQFGKPVTLSCSQTLNHNVMYWYQQKSSQAPKLLFHYYDKDFNNEADTPDNFQSRRPNTSFCFLDIRSPGLGDTAMYLCATSPVQVNSYEQYFGPGTRLTVT.

The chain is built from TRBV27 and TRBJ2-2; no firm D call. The CDR3 length is 12 residues. Looked up from germline, CDR1 is MNHEY and CDR2 is SMNVEV (reference sequence). Deletions cut 10 bases from V and 4 bases from J, with 10 bases between. As DNA, the CDR3 is TGTGCCACCGGCCGGAGCACCGGGGAGCTGTTTTTT. It yields the protein CATGRSTGELFF.

V and J are TRBV19 and TRBJ2-7; 9 nucleotides agree with TRBD1. V shed 6 bases and J 4 bases; nucleotides not matched to a gene: 10. The CDR3 is made up of 15 amino acids. Germline-derived CDR1 and CDR2 are LNHDA and SQIVND (reference sequence). CDR3 loop: CASSETRGQGYEQYF. CDR3 DNA sequence: TGTGCCAGTAGCGAGACGAGGGGACAGGGTTACGAGCAGTACTTC. Complete variable domain (other parts from reference TRBV19 and TRBJ2-7): DGGITQSPKYLFRKEGQNVTLSCEQNLNHDAMYWYRQDPGQGLRLIYYSQIVNDFQKGDIAEGYSVSREKKESFPLTVTSAQKNPTAFYLCASSETRGQGYEQYFGPGTRLTVT.

The rearrangement links TRBV7-3 to TRBJ1-2; D possibly corresponds to TRBD1 (6 bases). Germline V gene data show CDR1 as SGHTA and CDR2 as FQGTGA. The CDR3 length is 18 residues. Between the trimmed V and J ends, which lost 0 bases and 4 bases, there was a span of 21 bases. The CDR3: CASSLTGGPQGRVYGYTF. The CDR3 coding sequence is TGTGCCAGCAGCTTAACAGGGGGACCACAGGGTAGGGTCTATGGCTACACCTTC. Supplemented by reference TRBV7-3 and TRBJ1-2, the full variable domain reads GAGVSQTPSNKVTEKGKYVELRCDPISGHTALYWYRQSLGQGPEFLIYFQGTGAADDSGLPNDRFFAVRPEGSVSTLKIQRTERGDSAVYLCASSLTGGPQGRVYGYTFGSGTRLTVV.